The clone carrying this T cell receptor (beta chain) was counted at least ten times. This entry is derived from a study of neurological immune-mediated disorders. Input was 950,000 to 1,000,000 sorted T cells, either CD4+ or CD8+. cDNA was made by 5'RACE with 10-nucleotide random UMIs. TCRdb reprocessed the 5' RACE reads with MiXCR, giving one entry per CDR3 protein. Among roughly 39,000 distinct CDR3 sequences listed, roughly 6.9% were seen once. The germline V gene encodes CDR1 SGHKS and CDR2 YYEKEE (reference sequence). The CDR3 has 13 amino acids. Trimming shortened V by 4 bases and J by 1 base, and 8 bases separated the two germline ends.

This chain connects TRBV5-5 to TRBJ1-1; D call uncertain. The receptor was derived from a man aged 45 to 65 in good health. The specimen sequenced was CD4+ T cells from blood. In DNA, the CDR3 is TGTGCCAGCAGCAGAAAAGGGAACACTGAAGCTTTCTTT. Translated: CASSRKGNTEAFF.